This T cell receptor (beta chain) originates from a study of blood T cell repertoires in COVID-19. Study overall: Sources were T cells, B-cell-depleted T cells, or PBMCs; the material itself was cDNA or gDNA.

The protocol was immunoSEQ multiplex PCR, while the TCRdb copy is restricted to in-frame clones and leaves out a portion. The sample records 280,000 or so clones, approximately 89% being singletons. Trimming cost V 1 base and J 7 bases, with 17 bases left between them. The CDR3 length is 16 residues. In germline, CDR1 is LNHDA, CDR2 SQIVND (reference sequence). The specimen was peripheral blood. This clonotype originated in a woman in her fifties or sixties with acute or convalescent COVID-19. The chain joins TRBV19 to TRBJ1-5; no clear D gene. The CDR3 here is CASSIAGAGTSQPQHF. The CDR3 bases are TGTGCCAGTAGTATAGCTGGCGCAGGAACGTCCCAGCCCCAGCATTTT.